What follows are 9 T cell receptor beta chains derived from one specimen sequenced in a study of blood T cells in healthy people across ages. Next came a second PCR, run for about 7 to 12 cycles, which used a sample-barcoded 5' primer along with a J-beta primer mix. One entry per CDR3 protein results from TCRdb running MiXCR on the 5' RACE reads. The sample yields over 1.5 million distinct CDR3 sequences, around half seen once. Sequencing was done on a sample of blood. Source of these receptors: a woman in her thirties or forties in good health.

The V call is TRBV9, the J call TRBJ2-5; 10 positions agree with TRBD1. Germline CDR1 reads SGDLS; CDR2 reads YYNGEE. CDR3 length: 15 residues. Losses at the gene ends were 3 bases for V and 4 bases for J; bases not matched to a gene: 6. CDR3 coding DNA: TGTGCCAGCAGCGACGGACAGGGGGTGTCAGAGACCCAGTACTTC. Translating gives CASSDGQGVSETQYF.

V gene TRBV9 combines with J gene TRBJ1-4; 9 nucleotides align to TRBD1. This CDR3 is 14 amino acids long. J lost 12 bases, V lost 2 bases, and 8 bases had no gene match. Germline CDR1 is SGDLS and CDR2 is YYNGEE. CDR3: CASSVRTGARELFF. The CDR3 coding sequence is TGTGCCAGCAGCGTTCGGACAGGGGCGCGGGAACTGTTTTTT.

V gene TRBV9 combines with J gene TRBJ2-7; the D gene could be TRBD1 or TRBD2 (5 bases each). The better agreement between TRBJ2-5 and the DNA end casts doubt on the J call. This CDR3 spans 13 amino acids. Germline CDR1 and CDR2: SGDLS and YYNGEE. In nucleotides, the CDR3 is TGTGCCAGCAGCGCTGGATGGGGGGAGACCCAGTACTTC. Protein product: CASSAGWGETQYF.

This clonotype was recorded only once. The rearrangement joins TRBV20-1 to TRBJ2-7; D gene unclear. The CDR3 is made up of 13 amino acids. CDR1 DFQATT and CDR2 SNEGSKA come from the germline V gene (reference sequence). Trimming shortened V by 6 bases and J by 2 bases, and 14 bases separated the two germline ends. The CDR3 spells CSAPAVGPYEQYF. As DNA, the CDR3 is TGCAGTGCCCCAGCAGTCGGTCCCTACGAGCAGTACTTC.

The chain links TRBV29-1 to TRBJ2-3, with TRBD2 as a possible D gene (5 bases). The germline V gene encodes CDR1 SQVTM and CDR2 ANQGSEA. The V end lost 1 base, the J end lost 2 bases, and 13 bases lay between the germline ends. The CDR3 totals 15 residues. The CDR3 is CSVEGGLLTTDTQYF. The CDR3 nucleotides read TGCAGCGTTGAAGGCGGACTCCTTACCACAGATACGCAGTATTTT.

The genes are TRBV27 and TRBJ2-7, with D perhaps matching TRBD1 (8 bases). The CDR3 spans 13 residues. Trimming took off 6 bases at V and 4 bases at J, with 13 bases between the two ends. The germline V gene has CDR1 MNHEY and CDR2 SMNVEV (reference sequence). CDR3 sequence reads: CASRDRGGYEQYF. The CDR3 coding sequence is TGTGCCAGCAGAGACAGGGGAGGGTACGAGCAGTACTTC.

J is TRBJ1-2 and V is TRBV28; perhaps TRBD1 as D (6 bases). V shed 6 bases and J shed 4 bases, with 15 bases lying between them. The CDR3 is made up of 14 amino acids. Germline loops: CDR1 MDHEN, CDR2 SYDVKM. The CDR3: CASRPATGFYGYTF. In DNA form, the CDR3 reads TGTGCCAGCAGACCGGCGACAGGCTTCTATGGCTACACCTTC.

The chain uses TRBV20-1 and TRBJ2-6; D tentatively reads TRBD1 or TRBD2 (5 bases each). Per germline, CDR1 DFQATT and CDR2 SNEGSKA (reference sequence). The CDR3 spans 16 residues. The V end was cut by 5 bases, the J end by 0 bases, with 14 bases between. CDR3 in amino acids: CSAARGSHSGANVLTF. CDR3 sequence (DNA): TGCAGTGCTGCGAGGGGCTCCCACTCTGGGGCCAACGTCCTGACTTTC.

This clonotype was counted only a few times. The V gene is TRBV27, the J gene TRBJ2-3; D is undetermined. CDR1 is MNHEY, CDR2 SMNVEV, per germline (reference sequence). Between the trimmed V and J ends, which lost 3 bases and 5 bases, there was a span of 9 bases. The CDR3 is 13 amino acids. The CDR3 reads CASSFGAVDTQYF. The CDR3 nucleotides are TGTGCCAGCAGTTTTGGTGCGGTAGATACGCAGTATTTT.